This TCR beta chain was retrieved from a study of OX40 agonist ivuxolimab in advanced cancers. At the level of the study: An agonistic anti-OX40 (CD134) antibody, ivuxolimab, was used to treat the patients. The dose of intravenous ivuxolimab that patients received every 2 weeks ranged from 0.01 to 10 mg/kg.

Sequencing was performed with immunoSEQ multiplex PCR; in TCRdb, only in-frame clones are kept and a portion is missing. The sample lists roughly 35,000 clones, roughly 81% seen once, with about a fifth in the top ten. Comment on this clone: What it binds is unknown.

General observations from the study: In a subset of nonresponders, normalized T-cell clonal expansion was also low.

Sequenced material: CD4+ or CD8+ T cells sorted from blood, taken in a trial of the OX40 agonist ivuxolimab. This TCR came from an adult with an advanced solid tumor such as melanoma, head and neck, liver or kidney cancer.

The CDR3: CASSDQAGTDTQYF. DNA of the CDR3: TGTGCCAGCAGTGATCAGGCTGGAACAGATACGCAGTATTTT. The chain uses TRBV6-1 and TRBJ2-3; D not certain. Trimming took off 3 bases at V and 3 bases at J, with 10 bases between the two ends. Germline values: CDR1 MNHNS, CDR2 SASEGT. The CDR3 extends over 14 amino acids.